The following is a T cell receptor (beta chain) sequence with its context. Its cognate antigen is unknown. This specimen comes from a study of T cells in narcolepsy. Assay: immunoSEQ multiplex PCR; the TCRdb copy retains only in-frame clones and omits some. The table lists fewer than 35,000 clones, approximately 80% of them singletons. The V gene's germline CDR1 is SQVTM and CDR2 ANQGSEA. V shed 7 bases and J shed 7 bases, with 11 bases lying between them. The CDR3 spans 11 residues. General observations from the study: Same-patient CSF and blood CD4+ T cell clonotypes included HCRT-specific and TRIB2-specific autoreactive ones.

The clonotype was recovered from a human donor with narcolepsy. The rearrangement joins TRBV29-1 to TRBJ2-1; no definite D call. The sample was CD45RA- memory CD4+ T cells from PBMCs. The CDR3 nucleotides read TGCAGCGCCACCCTTGGTAATGAGCAGTTCTTC. Translation: CSATLGNEQFF.